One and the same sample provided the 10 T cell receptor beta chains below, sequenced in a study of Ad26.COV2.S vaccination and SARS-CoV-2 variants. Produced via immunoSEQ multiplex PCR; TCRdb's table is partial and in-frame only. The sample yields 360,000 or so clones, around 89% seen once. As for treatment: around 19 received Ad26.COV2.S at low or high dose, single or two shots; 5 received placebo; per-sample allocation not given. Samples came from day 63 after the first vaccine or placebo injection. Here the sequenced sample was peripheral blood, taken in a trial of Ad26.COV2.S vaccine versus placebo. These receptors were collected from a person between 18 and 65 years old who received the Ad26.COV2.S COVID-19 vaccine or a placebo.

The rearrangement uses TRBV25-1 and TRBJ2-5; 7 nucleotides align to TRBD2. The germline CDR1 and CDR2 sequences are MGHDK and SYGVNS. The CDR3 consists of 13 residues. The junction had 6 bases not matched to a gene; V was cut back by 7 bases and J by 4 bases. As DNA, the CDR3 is TGTGCCAGCATCGGGACTAATGGAGAGACCCAGTACTTC. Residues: CASIGTNGETQYF.

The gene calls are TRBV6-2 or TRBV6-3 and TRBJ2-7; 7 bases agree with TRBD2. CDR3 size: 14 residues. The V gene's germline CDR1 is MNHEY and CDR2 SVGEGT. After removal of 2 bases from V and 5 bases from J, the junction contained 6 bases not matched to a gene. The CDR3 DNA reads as TGTGCCAGCAGTTACCGAGCGGGATTAAACGAGCAGTACTTC. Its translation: CASSYRAGLNEQYF.

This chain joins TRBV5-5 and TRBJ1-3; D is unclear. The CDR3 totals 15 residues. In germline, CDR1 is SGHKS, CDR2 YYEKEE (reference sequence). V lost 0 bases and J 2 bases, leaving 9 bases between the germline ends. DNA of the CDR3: TGTGCCAGCAGCTTGGAGTATGGGGCTGGAAACACCATATATTTT. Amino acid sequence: CASSLEYGAGNTIYF.

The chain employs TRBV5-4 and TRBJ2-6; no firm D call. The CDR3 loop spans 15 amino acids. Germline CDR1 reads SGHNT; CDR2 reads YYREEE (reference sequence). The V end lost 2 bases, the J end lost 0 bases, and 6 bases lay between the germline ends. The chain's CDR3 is CASSLYSSGANVLTF. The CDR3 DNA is TGTGCCAGCAGCTTATACAGCTCTGGGGCCAACGTCCTGACTTTC.

The CDR3 sequence is CASSLFEGGNEQFF. The CDR3, as DNA: TGCGCCAGCAGCTTGTTTGAGGGCGGCAATGAGCAGTTCTTC. The chain combines TRBV5-1 with TRBJ2-1, with D possibly being TRBD2 (5 bases). The CDR3 extends over 14 amino acids. Germline V gene lookup returns CDR1 SGHRS and CDR2 YFSETQ. V lost 1 base and J 6 bases, leaving 11 bases between the germline ends.

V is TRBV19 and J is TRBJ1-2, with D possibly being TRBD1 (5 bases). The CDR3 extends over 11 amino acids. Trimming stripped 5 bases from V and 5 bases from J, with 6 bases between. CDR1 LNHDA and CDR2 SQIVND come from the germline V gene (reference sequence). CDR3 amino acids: CASSWGYGYTF. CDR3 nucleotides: TGTGCCAGTAGTTGGGGGTATGGCTACACCTTC.

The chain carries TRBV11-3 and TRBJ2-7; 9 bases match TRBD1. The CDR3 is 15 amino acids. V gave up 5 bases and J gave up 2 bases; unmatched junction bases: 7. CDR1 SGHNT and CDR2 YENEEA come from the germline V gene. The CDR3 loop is CASSPRTGDAYEQYF. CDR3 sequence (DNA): TGTGCCAGCAGCCCAAGGACAGGGGACGCCTACGAGCAGTACTTC.

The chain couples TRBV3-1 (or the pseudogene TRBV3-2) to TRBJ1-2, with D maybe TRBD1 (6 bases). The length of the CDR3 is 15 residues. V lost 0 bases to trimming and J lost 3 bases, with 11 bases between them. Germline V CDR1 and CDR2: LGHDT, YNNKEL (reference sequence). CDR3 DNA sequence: TGTGCCAGCAGCCAAGATGCGAGGGGGTACTATGGCTACACCTTC. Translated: CASSQDARGYYGYTF.

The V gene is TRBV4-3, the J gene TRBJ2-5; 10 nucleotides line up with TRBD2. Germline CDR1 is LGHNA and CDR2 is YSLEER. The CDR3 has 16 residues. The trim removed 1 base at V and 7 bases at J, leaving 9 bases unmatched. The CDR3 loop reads CASSQAQISSGGTQYF. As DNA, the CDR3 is TGCGCCAGCAGCCAAGCGCAAATTTCTAGCGGGGGGACCCAGTACTTC.

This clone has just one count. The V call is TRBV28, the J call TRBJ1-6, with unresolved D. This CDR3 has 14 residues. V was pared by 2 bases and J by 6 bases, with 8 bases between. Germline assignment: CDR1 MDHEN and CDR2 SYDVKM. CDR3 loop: CASSLGQRNSPLHF. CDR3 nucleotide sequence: TGTGCCAGCAGTTTAGGGCAGCGTAATTCACCCCTCCACTTT. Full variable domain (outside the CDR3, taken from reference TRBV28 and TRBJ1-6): DVKVTQSSRYLVKRTGEKVFLECVQDMDHENMFWYRQDPGLGLRLIYFSYDVKMKEKGDIPEGYSVSREKKERFSLILESASTNQTSMYLCASSLGQRNSPLHFGNGTRLTVT.